The rows below give T cell receptor beta chains drawn from one sample of a study of a mutant IDH1 vaccine in newly diagnosed glioma. Sequencing was performed with immunoSEQ multiplex PCR; in TCRdb, only in-frame clones are kept and a portion is missing. The top ten hold roughly 0.65% of the sample, which has roughly 120,000 clones, roughly 90% seen once. Their cognate antigens are unknown. Sample: PBMCs, taken from a glioma patient whose treatment included an IDH1 peptide vaccine. These receptor sequences come from a woman aged 50 to 65 with glioma. The CDR3 runs from the conserved cysteine through the conserved F or W. The order of the fields is CDR3 protein, CDR3 DNA, clone size, J gene, D gene, V gene, CDR3 length. D genes are given only for firm matches. Some rows mark clone size as missing; the rest say once, few, many or name a class of expanded clone.

CASSLLNSPLHF	TGTGCCAGCAGTTTACTAAATTCACCCCTCCACTTT	.	TRBJ1-6	.	TRBV28	12
CASSLNGQGNIQYF	TGTGCCAGCAGCTTAAATGGTCAGGGGAACATTCAGTACTTC	once	TRBJ2-4	.	TRBV7-3	14
CASSLNPRDGTYEQYF	TGTGCCAGCAGCCTCAACCCCAGAGACGGGACCTACGAGCAGTACTTC	.	TRBJ2-7	.	TRBV28	16
CASSLVLDQPQHF	TGTGCCAGCAGCTTAGTTCTTGACCAGCCCCAGCATTTT	few	TRBJ1-5	.	TRBV28	13
CASSSWTIAFF	TGTGCCAGCAGTTCCTGGACAATCGCGTTTTTT	.	TRBJ1-4	.	TRBV28	11
CASSQPGPSRAFF	TGTGCCAGCAGTCAGCCGGGACCCTCAAGGGCTTTCTTT	.	TRBJ1-1	.	TRBV28	13
CASSGVEDTGELFF	TGTGCCAGCAGCGGGGTAGAGGATACCGGGGAGCTGTTTTTT	.	TRBJ2-2	.	TRBV9	14
CAWSRDRAHEQYF	TGTGCCTGGTCCCGGGACAGGGCCCACGAGCAGTACTTC	.	TRBJ2-7	TRBD1	TRBV30	13
CASSSLNYEQYF	TGTGCCAGCAGTTCCCTAAACTACGAGCAGTACTTC	.	TRBJ2-7	.	TRBV6-6	12
CASSPRTSGKGGEQFF	TGTGCCAGCAGTCCCCGGACTAGCGGGAAAGGGGGTGAGCAGTTCTTC	.	TRBJ2-1	TRBD2	TRBV27	16
CARSGGQGCQPQHF	TGTGCTAGATCCGGGGGACAGGGGTGCCAGCCCCAGCATTTT	.	TRBJ1-5	TRBD1	TRBV7-7	14
CASSRSWLPGQKETQYF	TGTGCCAGCAGTCGTTCCTGGCTCCCGGGACAGAAAGAGACCCAGTACTTC	.	TRBJ2-5	TRBD1	TRBV27	17
CASSGTVLSGANVLTF	TGTGCCAGCAGTGGGACCGTCCTCTCTGGGGCCAACGTCCTGACTTTC	.	TRBJ2-6	.	TRBV2	16
CARSLTCHLGEQYF	TGTGCCAGAAGCTTAACATGCCACCTCGGCGAGCAGTACTTC	.	TRBJ2-7	.	TRBV5-3	14
CASSPGGEITGELFF	TGTGCCAGCAGCCCGGGTGGGGAGATCACCGGGGAGCTGTTTTTT	.	TRBJ2-2	.	TRBV7-3	15
CASSRVSWEQFF	TGTGCCAGTAGTAGGGTGTCTTGGGAGCAGTTCTTC	.	TRBJ2-1	.	TRBV19	12
CASSLGTGLNTEAFF	TGTGCCAGCAGCTTGGGTACAGGGCTGAACACTGAAGCTTTCTTT	.	TRBJ1-1	.	TRBV5-3	15
CASSISRTGMGNTIYF	TGTGCCAGTAGTATATCCCGGACAGGGATGGGAAACACCATATATTTT	.	TRBJ1-3	TRBD1	TRBV19	16
CASSSFRGDHTGELFF	TGTGCCAGCAGCTCCTTCAGGGGGGACCACACCGGGGAGCTGTTTTTT	.	TRBJ2-2	.	TRBV11-2	16
CASSFGAGQPQHF	TGTGCCAGCAGCTTTGGGGCCGGCCAGCCCCAGCATTTT	.	TRBJ1-5	.	TRBV7-3	13
CASSFQGSGNTIYF	TGTGCCAGCAGCTTCCAGGGTTCTGGAAACACCATATATTTT	.	TRBJ1-3	.	TRBV7-8	14
CASSRREPGQLYEQYF	TGTGCCAGCAGCCGCAGGGAGCCCGGACAGCTTTACGAGCAGTACTTC	.	TRBJ2-7	.	TRBV7-9	16
CASSYISGETQYF	TGTGCCAGCAGTTACATAAGTGGAGAGACCCAGTACTTC	.	TRBJ2-5	.	TRBV2	13
CASSLDVNYGYTF	TGCGCCAGCAGCTTAGACGTTAACTATGGCTACACCTTC	.	TRBJ1-2	.	TRBV5-1	13
CASSPPTSSGNSPLHF	TGTGCCAGCAGCCCCCCTACGAGCAGTGGTAATTCACCCCTCCACTTT	.	TRBJ1-6	.	TRBV7-9	16
CASSSPTSGRISTDTQYF	TGTGCCAGCAGCTCCCCGACTAGCGGGAGGATAAGCACAGATACGCAGTATTTT	.	TRBJ2-3	TRBD2	TRBV7-2	18
CASSILTSGMENEQFF	TGTGCCAGTAGTATTCTTACTAGCGGGATGGAGAATGAGCAGTTCTTC	.	TRBJ2-1	TRBD2	TRBV19	16
CASSPFDSQETQYF	TGTGCCAGCTCACCTTTTGACAGCCAAGAGACCCAGTACTTC	.	TRBJ2-5	.	TRBV18	14
CAIRSGTSGSYEQYF	TGTGCCATCAGGTCCGGGACTAGCGGGAGTTACGAGCAGTACTTC	.	TRBJ2-7	TRBD2	TRBV10-3	15
CAWIPRAGLFYEQYF	TGTGCCTGGATCCCCCGGGCAGGACTATTCTACGAGCAGTACTTC	.	TRBJ2-7	.	TRBV30	15
CAWSVGGAGQETQYF	TGTGCCTGGAGTGTGGGAGGGGCTGGACAAGAGACCCAGTACTTC	.	TRBJ2-5	TRBD2	TRBV30	15
CAISDSSGQGTGELFF	TGTGCCATCAGTGATTCTTCGGGGCAAGGGACCGGGGAGCTGTTTTTT	.	TRBJ2-2	.	TRBV10-3	16
CASSNLAKNIQYF	TGTGCCAGCAGTAACTTAGCCAAAAACATTCAGTACTTC	.	TRBJ2-4	.	TRBV6-5	13
CASTAGVSSYEQYF	TGTGCCAGCACTGCGGGAGTAAGCTCCTACGAGCAGTACTTC	.	TRBJ2-7	TRBD2	TRBV11-2	14
CASSIGRGNQPQHF	TGTGCCAGTAGTATAGGGCGGGGCAATCAGCCCCAGCATTTT	.	TRBJ1-5	.	TRBV19	14
CASSLREPQHF	TGTGCCAGCAGTTTAAGAGAGCCCCAGCATTTT	.	TRBJ1-5	.	TRBV28	11
CASSPREREQAGNTIYF	TGTGCCAGCAGCCCCAGAGAGAGGGAGCAAGCTGGAAACACCATATATTTT	.	TRBJ1-3	.	TRBV7-9	17